Listed below are T cell receptor beta chains from one sample, sequenced in a study of cytomegalovirus exposure and HLA in healthy donors. Sequencing used immunoSEQ multiplex PCR; TCRdb keeps in-frame clones, though not all of them. The sample has 200,000 or so clones; less than 90% are singletons. Sequencing was carried out using PBMCs. The receptor source for this set is a girl less than two years old in good health and CMV-seronegative. The CDR3 runs from the conserved cysteine through the conserved F or W. The D gene is left open where the match is weak. Not every row has a clone size; where given, it reads once, few, many or a size class.

>.|few|TRBV7-9|TRBJ1-5
TGTGCCAGCAGCCTCGGGGGGGCTTTGCAGCCCCAGCATTTT
CASSLGGALQPQHF
>TRBD2|.|TRBV9|TRBJ2-7
TGTGCCAGCAGCGTGGGGACTACCTCCTACGAGCAGTACTTC
CASSVGTTSYEQYF
>.|.|TRBV15|TRBJ1-4
TGTGCCACCAGCCTTACCACGACAGCAACTAATGAAAAACTGTTTTTT
CATSLTTTATNEKLFF
>TRBD1|.|TRBV7-8|TRBJ1-5
TGTGCCAGCAGCTTAGGGCCAACGGGACAGGGGGCCTTGGGCAATCAGCCCCAGCATTTT
CASSLGPTGQGALGNQPQHF
>TRBD1|.|TRBV9|TRBJ2-7
TGTGCCAGCAGCACGTCGGGCAGGGGGCAGGACGAGCAGTACTTC
CASSTSGRGQDEQYF
>TRBD2|.|TRBV9|TRBJ2-7
TGTGCCAGCAGCGTAGCCGGGACTAGAACCTACGAGCAGTACTTC
CASSVAGTRTYEQYF
>.|.|TRBV6-5|TRBJ1-2
TGTGCCAGCAGTTCTAGCACGGGGTTCGGCTACACCTTC
CASSSSTGFGYTF
>.|.|TRBV11-2|TRBJ1-6
TGTGCCAGCAGCCAAAGGGGGATTTATAATTCACCCCTCCACTTT
CASSQRGIYNSPLHF
>TRBD1|.|TRBV7-2|TRBJ2-7
TGTGCCAGCAGCTTGGGACAGGGGACCTACGAGCAGTACTTC
CASSLGQGTYEQYF
>.|.|TRBV2|TRBJ2-7
TGTGCCAGCAGTGATGGGCCGTACTACGAGCAGTACTTC
CASSDGPYYEQYF
>TRBD1|once|TRBV2|TRBJ2-5
TGTGCCAGCAGTGGGGTATGGGACAGGGGATCATGGGAGACCCAGTACTTC
CASSGVWDRGSWETQYF
>.|.|TRBV4-1|TRBJ1-1
TGCGCCAGCAGGGACCTGGGGGGGAACACTGAAGCTTTCTTT
CASRDLGGNTEAFF
>TRBD2|.|TRBV19|TRBJ2-7
TGTGCCAGTAGTTCCACTAGCGGGAGGACGGGCTACGAGCAGTACTTC
CASSSTSGRTGYEQYF
>.|.|TRBV7-2|TRBJ2-3
TGTGCCAGCAGCCGGTTAAGACTATATTCTACAGATACGCAGTATTTT
CASSRLRLYSTDTQYF
>.|.|TRBV30|TRBJ2-2
TGTGCCTGGGCTCCGGGTATCGGGGAGCTGTTTTTT
CAWAPGIGELFF
>TRBD1|.|TRBV6-5|TRBJ1-2
TGTGCCAGCAGTTACTCGGGACAGATCTATGGCTACACCTTC
CASSYSGQIYGYTF
>TRBD2|.|TRBV4-2|TRBJ2-5
TGTGCCAGCAGCCTCCGACTAGCGGGGGTCCAAGAGACCCAGTACTTC
CASSLRLAGVQETQYF
>TRBD1|.|TRBV5-1|TRBJ2-1
TGCGCCAGCAGCCCCGACAGGGTAGACGAGCAGTTCTTC
CASSPDRVDEQFF
>.|.|TRBV7-2|TRBJ1-2
TGTGCCAGCAGCACTGCTTACGTGGGACATAACTATGGCTACACCTTC
CASSTAYVGHNYGYTF
>.|.|TRBV9|TRBJ2-1
TGTGCCAGCAGCACCTCCGAGCAGGGGACGAACAGCTCCTACAATGAGCAGTTCTTC
CASSTSEQGTNSSYNEQFF
>.|.|TRBV5-1|TRBJ2-7
TGCGCCAGCAGCTTGGTCCCAGGCTACGAGCAGTACTTC
CASSLVPGYEQYF
>.|.|TRBV5-4|TRBJ2-5
TGTGCCAGCAGCTTGTACAAACAAGAGACCCAGTACTTC
CASSLYKQETQYF
>TRBD1|few|TRBV30|TRBJ2-7
TGTGCCTTCCTCAAGGGGACAGGTTTCTACGAGCAGTACTTC
CAFLKGTGFYEQYF
>.|.|TRBV19|TRBJ1-5
TGTGCCAGTAGTATCAGTCCAGGGGCCCAAGGTCAGCCCCAGCATTTT
CASSISPGAQGQPQHF
>TRBD2|.|TRBV11-1|TRBJ2-5
TGTGCCAGCAGCTTAGAACGCGGGGGGGCCTGGGAGACCCAGTACTTC
CASSLERGGAWETQYF
>TRBD1|.|TRBV10-3|TRBJ1-2
TGTGCCATCAGTGAGTCGGGAACAGGGGCCAACTATGGCTACACCTTC
CAISESGTGANYGYTF
>.|.|TRBV6-5|TRBJ1-3
TGTGCCAGCTCAGGGGTCCCTGGAAACACCATATATTTT
CASSGVPGNTIYF
>TRBD1|.|TRBV5-6|TRBJ1-4
TGTGCCAGCAGCAACTTCGGACAGGGAGGTAGGAAACTGTTTTTT
CASSNFGQGGRKLFF
>TRBD1|.|TRBV6-5|TRBJ1-2
TGTGCCAGCAGACAGGGGGCGAACTATGGCTACACCTTC
CASRQGANYGYTF
>.|.|TRBV27|TRBJ1-6
TGTGCCAGCAGTTTGGGGGGAGGCGGTTCACCCCTCCACTTT
CASSLGGGGSPLHF
>.|.|TRBV29-1|TRBJ1-2
TGCAGCGTTGAAGTCCGGCAGGGCTATGGCTACACCTTC
CSVEVRQGYGYTF
>.|.|TRBV11-2|TRBJ2-7
TGTGCCAGCAGCTTAAACGGGAACTCCTACGAGCAGTACTTC
CASSLNGNSYEQYF
>.|.|TRBV30|TRBJ2-3
TGTGCCTGGAGTCCGAGGGCCTGGGGCACAGATACGCAGTATTTT
CAWSPRAWGTDTQYF
>.|.|TRBV27|TRBJ1-1
TGTGCCAGCAGTACAGAATCCTTATCGGTTGAAGCTTTCTTT
CASSTESLSVEAFF
>.|.|TRBV7-2|TRBJ2-4
TGTGCCAGCAGCTCCTTGAAGACCCACAAGAGGGACATTCAGTACTTC
CASSSLKTHKRDIQYF
>.|few|TRBV29-1|TRBJ1-1
TGCAGCGCACAGGGTAGGGAATCCACTGAAGCTTTCTTT
CSAQGRESTEAFF
>.|.|TRBV9|TRBJ1-2
TGTGCCAGCAGCGGCGAATATGGCTACACCTTC
CASSGEYGYTF
>.|few|TRBV19|TRBJ2-1
TGTGCCAGTAGTATAGCGGTAATCTACAATGAGCAGTTCTTC
CASSIAVIYNEQFF
>TRBD1|.|TRBV5-4|TRBJ1-3
TGTGCCAGCAGCCCAGGGGGGACAGGGACTGGAAACACCATATATTTT
CASSPGGTGTGNTIYF
>TRBD2|.|TRBV4-2|TRBJ2-7
TGTGCCAGCAGCCAAGTTAGCGGGGGGGAGCAGTACTTC
CASSQVSGGEQYF
>TRBD1|.|TRBV7-2|TRBJ2-1
TGTGCCAGCAGCTTATTGGGACAGGGGGCGCTTAATGAGCAGTTCTTC
CASSLLGQGALNEQFF
>.|.|TRBV29-1|TRBJ2-3
TGCAGCGCAGACTCCCGGGACTCCCTTAGTGTGCAGTATTTT
CSADSRDSLSVQYF
>TRBD1|.|TRBV5-1|TRBJ2-2
TGCGCCAGCACTCCCGAAGGCAGGGGGTTCGCCGGGGAGCTGTTTTTT
CASTPEGRGFAGELFF
>.|once|TRBV9|TRBJ2-2
TGTGCCAGCAGCGTCATCGGGAGTGTCACCGGGGAGCTGTTTTTT
CASSVIGSVTGELFF
>TRBD1|once|TRBV19|TRBJ2-5
TGTGCCAGTAGTACGGGACAGTATCAAGAGACCCAGTACTTC
CASSTGQYQETQYF
>TRBD1|once|TRBV6-1|TRBJ2-1
TGTGCCAGCAGTGAAGAGGTGAGGGGGCCTTACAATGAGCAGTTCTTC
CASSEEVRGPYNEQFF
>.|few|TRBV6-5|TRBJ1-1
TGTGCCAGCAGTTACGGAGGCCCCACTGAAGCTTTCTTT
CASSYGGPTEAFF
>TRBD1|.|TRBV7-9|TRBJ2-3
TGTGCCAGCAGCAGAGTTGGACAGGGGCCCACAGATACGCAGTATTTT
CASSRVGQGPTDTQYF
>TRBD1|.|TRBV6-5|TRBJ2-5
TGTGCCAGCAGTTACGGACAGGGCGTTGAGACCCAGTACTTC
CASSYGQGVETQYF
>.|.|TRBV9|TRBJ1-2
TGTGCCAGCAGCGCCCGGGGGGATGGCTACACCTTC
CASSARGDGYTF
>TRBD1|.|TRBV6-5|TRBJ2-7
TGTGCCAGCAGTACGGACAGGAGTCCCTACGAGCAGTACTTC
CASSTDRSPYEQYF
>.|few|TRBV9|TRBJ2-1
TGTGCCAGCAACCCCTCGGGAGAGGCCTACAATGAGCAGTTCTTC
CASNPSGEAYNEQFF
>.|.|TRBV11-2|TRBJ1-3
TGTGCCAGCAGCTTAGCCCGGGGAGCTGGAAACACCATATATTTT
CASSLARGAGNTIYF